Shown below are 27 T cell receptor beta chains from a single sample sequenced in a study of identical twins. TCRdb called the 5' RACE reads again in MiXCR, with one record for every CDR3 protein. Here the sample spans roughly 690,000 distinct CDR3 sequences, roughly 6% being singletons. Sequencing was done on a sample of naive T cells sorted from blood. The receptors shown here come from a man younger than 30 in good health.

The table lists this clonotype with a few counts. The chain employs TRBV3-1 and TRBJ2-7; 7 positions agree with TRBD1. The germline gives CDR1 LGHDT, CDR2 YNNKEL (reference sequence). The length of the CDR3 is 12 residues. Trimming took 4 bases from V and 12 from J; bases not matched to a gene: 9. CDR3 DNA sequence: TGTGCCAGCAGCCCCCGACAGGGATTAGCGTACTTC. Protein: CASSPRQGLAYF.

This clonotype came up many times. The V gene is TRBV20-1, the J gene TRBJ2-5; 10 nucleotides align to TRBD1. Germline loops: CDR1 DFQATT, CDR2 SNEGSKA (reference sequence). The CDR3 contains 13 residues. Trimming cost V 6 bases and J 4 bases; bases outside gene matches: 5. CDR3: CSARTGGRETQYF. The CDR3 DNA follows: TGCAGTGCCAGGACAGGGGGTCGAGAGACCCAGTACTTC.

The CDR3 loop is CSVAATGELFF. DNA for the CDR3: TGCAGCGTTGCGGCCACCGGGGAGCTGTTTTTT. V is TRBV29-1 and J is TRBJ2-2; D uncertain. The CDR3 loop spans 11 amino acids. The germline V and J ends were trimmed by 4 bases and 4 bases, with 4 bases remaining between them. Per germline, CDR1 SQVTM and CDR2 ANQGSEA.

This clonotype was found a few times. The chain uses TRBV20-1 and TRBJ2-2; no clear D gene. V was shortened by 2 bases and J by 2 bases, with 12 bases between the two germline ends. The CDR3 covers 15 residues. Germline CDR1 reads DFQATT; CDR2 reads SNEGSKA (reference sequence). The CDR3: CSARLGSGNTGELFF. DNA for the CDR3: TGCAGTGCTAGACTTGGTTCTGGAAACACCGGGGAGCTGTTTTTT.

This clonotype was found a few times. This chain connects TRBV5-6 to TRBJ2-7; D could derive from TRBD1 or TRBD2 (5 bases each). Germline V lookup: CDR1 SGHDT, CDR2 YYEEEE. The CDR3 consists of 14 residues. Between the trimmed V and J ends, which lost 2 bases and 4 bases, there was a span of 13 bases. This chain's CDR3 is CASSFRGHTYEQYV. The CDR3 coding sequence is TGTGCCAGCAGCTTTCGGGGCCATACTTACGAGCAGTACGTC.

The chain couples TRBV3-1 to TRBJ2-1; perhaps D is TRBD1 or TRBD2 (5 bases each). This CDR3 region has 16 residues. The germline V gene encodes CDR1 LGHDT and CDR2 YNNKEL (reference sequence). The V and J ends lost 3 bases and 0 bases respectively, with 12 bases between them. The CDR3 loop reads CASSHRGVSSYNEQFF. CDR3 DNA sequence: TGTGCCAGCAGCCACAGAGGGGTTAGCTCCTACAATGAGCAGTTCTTC.

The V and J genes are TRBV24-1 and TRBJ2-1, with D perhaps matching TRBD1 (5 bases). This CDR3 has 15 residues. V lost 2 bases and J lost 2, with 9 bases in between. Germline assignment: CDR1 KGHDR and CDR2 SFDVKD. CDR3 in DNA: TGTGCCACCAGTGATTCACGGACAACCTACAATGAGCAGTTCTTC. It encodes CATSDSRTTYNEQFF.

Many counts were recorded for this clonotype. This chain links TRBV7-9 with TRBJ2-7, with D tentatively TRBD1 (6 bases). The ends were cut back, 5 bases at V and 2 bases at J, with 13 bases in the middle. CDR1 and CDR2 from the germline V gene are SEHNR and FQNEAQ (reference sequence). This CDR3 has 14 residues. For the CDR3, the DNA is TGTGCCAGCAGCGCCCACAGGGAGACCTACGAGCAGTACGTC. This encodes CASSAHRETYEQYV.

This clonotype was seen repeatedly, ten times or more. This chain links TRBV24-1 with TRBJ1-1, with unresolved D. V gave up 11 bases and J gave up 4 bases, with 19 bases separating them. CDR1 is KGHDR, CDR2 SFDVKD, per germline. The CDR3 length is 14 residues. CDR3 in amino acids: CAIPSRGETTEAFF. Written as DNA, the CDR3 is TGTGCCATCCCCAGTAGAGGAGAGACCACTGAAGCTTTCTTT.

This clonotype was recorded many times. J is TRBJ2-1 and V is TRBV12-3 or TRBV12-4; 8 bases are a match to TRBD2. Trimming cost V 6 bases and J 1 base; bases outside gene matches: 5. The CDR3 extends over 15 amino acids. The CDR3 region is CASRVTSASYNEQFF. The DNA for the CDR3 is TGTGCCAGCAGAGTGACTAGCGCTTCCTACAATGAGCAGTTCTTC.

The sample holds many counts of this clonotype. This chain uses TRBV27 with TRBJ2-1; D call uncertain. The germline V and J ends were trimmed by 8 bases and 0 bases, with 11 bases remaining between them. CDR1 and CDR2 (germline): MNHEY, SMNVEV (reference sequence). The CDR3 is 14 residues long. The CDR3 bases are TGTGCCAGCCGCTCCCGGAGCTCCTACAATGAGCAGTTCTTC. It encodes CASRSRSSYNEQFF.

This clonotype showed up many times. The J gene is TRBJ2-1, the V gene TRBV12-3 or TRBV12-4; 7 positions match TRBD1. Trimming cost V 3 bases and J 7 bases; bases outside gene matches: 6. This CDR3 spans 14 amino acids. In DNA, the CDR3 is TGTGCCAGCAGTTTGCGACAGGGAAAGAATGAGCAGTTCTTC. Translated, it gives CASSLRQGKNEQFF.

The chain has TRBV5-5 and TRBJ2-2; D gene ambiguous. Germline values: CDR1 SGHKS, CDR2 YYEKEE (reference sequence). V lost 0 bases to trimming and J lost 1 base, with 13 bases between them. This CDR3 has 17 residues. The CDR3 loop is CASSLVVHLGNTGELFF. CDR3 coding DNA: TGTGCCAGCAGCTTGGTTGTCCACCTGGGGAACACCGGGGAGCTGTTTTTT.

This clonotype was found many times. The DNA of the CDR3 is TGTGCCAGCAGTTACTCGTTGACAGGGAACGATGAGCAGTTCTTC. Its translation: CASSYSLTGNDEQFF. The J gene is TRBJ2-1, the V gene TRBV6-5, with TRBD1 matching over 7 bases. Trimming at V came to 0 bases and at J to 8 bases, leaving 7 bases not matched to a gene. The germline gives CDR1 MNHEY, CDR2 SVGAGI. This CDR3 spans 15 amino acids.

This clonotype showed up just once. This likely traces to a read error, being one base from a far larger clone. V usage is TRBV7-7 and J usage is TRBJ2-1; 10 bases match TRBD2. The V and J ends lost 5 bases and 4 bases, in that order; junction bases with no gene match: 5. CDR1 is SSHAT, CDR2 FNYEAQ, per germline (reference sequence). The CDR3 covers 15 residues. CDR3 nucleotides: TGTGCCAGCAGCCCCGGGACTAGCGAATACAATGAGCAGTTCTTC. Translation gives CASSPGTSEYNEQFF.

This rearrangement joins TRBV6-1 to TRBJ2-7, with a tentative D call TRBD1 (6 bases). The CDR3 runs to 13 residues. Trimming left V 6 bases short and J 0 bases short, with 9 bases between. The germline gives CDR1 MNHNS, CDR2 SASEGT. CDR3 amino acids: CASRQGDSYEQYV. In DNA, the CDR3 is TGTGCCAGCAGACAGGGAGACTCCTACGAGCAGTACGTC.

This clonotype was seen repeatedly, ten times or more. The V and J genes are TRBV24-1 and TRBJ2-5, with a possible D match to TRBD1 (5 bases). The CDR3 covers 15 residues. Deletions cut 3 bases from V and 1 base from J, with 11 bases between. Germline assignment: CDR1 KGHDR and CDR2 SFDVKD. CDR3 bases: TGTGCCACCAGTGATGTAGGGGCAGCCCAAGAGACCCAGTACTTC. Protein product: CATSDVGAAQETQYF.

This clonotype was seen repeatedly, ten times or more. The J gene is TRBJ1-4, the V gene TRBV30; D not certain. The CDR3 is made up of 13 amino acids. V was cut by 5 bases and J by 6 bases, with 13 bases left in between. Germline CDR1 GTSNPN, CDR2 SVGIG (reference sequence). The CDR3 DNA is TGTGCCTGGGGGATTTCCGAGGATGAAAAACTGTTTTTT. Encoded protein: CAWGISEDEKLFF.

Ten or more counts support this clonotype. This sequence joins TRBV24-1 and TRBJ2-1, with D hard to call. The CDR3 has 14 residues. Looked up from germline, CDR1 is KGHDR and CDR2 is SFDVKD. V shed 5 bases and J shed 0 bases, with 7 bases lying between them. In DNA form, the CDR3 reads TGTGCCACCAGTGGCAAAAGCTCCTACAATGAGCAGTTCTTC. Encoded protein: CATSGKSSYNEQFF.

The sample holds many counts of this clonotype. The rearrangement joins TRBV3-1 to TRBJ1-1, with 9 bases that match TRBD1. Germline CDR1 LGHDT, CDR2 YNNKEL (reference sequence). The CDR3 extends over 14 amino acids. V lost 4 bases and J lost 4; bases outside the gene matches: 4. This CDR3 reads CASSLQGAGTEAFF. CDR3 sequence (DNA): TGTGCCAGCAGCCTACAGGGGGCAGGCACTGAAGCTTTCTTT.

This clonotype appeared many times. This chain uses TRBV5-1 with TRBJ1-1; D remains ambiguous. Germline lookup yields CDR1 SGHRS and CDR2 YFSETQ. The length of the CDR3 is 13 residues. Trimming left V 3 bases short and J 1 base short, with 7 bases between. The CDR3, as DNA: TGCGCCAGCAGCTCCCCGGGGAACACTGAAGCTTTCTTT. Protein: CASSSPGNTEAFF.

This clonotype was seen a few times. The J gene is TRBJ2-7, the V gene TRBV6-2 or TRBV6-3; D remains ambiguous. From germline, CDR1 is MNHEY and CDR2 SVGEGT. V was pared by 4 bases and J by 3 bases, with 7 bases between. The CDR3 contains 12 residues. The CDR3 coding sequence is TGTGCCAGCAGTTGGGATGTCTACGAGCAGTACTTC. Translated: CASSWDVYEQYF.

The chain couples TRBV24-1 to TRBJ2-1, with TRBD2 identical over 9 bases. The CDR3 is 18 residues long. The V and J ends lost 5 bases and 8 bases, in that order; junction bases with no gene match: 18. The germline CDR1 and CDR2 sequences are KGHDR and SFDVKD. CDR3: CATSGPMAGTSLRDEQFF. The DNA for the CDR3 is TGTGCCACCAGTGGTCCGATGGCGGGGACTAGCTTAAGAGATGAGCAGTTCTTC.

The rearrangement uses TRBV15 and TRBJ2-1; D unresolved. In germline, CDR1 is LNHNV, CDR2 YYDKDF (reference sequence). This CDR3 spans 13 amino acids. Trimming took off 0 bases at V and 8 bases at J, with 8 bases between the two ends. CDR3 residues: CATSRDPNYEQFF. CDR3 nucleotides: TGTGCCACCAGCAGAGACCCCAATTATGAGCAGTTCTTC. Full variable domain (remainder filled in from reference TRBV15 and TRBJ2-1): DAMVIQNPRYQVTQFGKPVTLSCSQTLNHNVMYWYQQKSSQAPKLLFHYYDKDFNNEADTPDNFQSRRPNTSFCFLDIRSPGLGDTAMYLCATSRDPNYEQFFGPGTRLTVL.

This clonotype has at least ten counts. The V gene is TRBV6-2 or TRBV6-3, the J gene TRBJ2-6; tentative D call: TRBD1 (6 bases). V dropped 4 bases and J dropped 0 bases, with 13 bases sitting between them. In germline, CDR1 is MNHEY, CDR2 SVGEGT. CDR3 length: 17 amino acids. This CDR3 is CASSLQGLPSGANVLTF. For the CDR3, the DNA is TGTGCCAGCAGTTTGCAGGGGCTCCCCTCTGGGGCCAACGTCCTGACTTTC.

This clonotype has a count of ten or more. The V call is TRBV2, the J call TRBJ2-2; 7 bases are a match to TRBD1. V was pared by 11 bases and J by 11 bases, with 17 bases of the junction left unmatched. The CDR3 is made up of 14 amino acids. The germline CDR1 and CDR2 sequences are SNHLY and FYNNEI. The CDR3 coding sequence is TGTGCCGGAAGGAGCGGACAGGCGCGCGGAGAGCTGTTTTTT. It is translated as CAGRSGQARGELFF.

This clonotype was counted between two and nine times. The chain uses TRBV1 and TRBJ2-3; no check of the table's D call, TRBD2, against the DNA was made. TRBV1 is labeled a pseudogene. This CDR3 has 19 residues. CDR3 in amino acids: CTSSRGGLAGSLSTDTQYF. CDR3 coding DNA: TGCACCAGCAGCCGAGGGGGACTAGCGGGGTCCCTTAGCACAGATACGCAGTATTTT.